The 10 T cell receptor beta chains in this list originate from one sample, sequenced in a study of T cells after yellow fever vaccination. MiXCR, applied by TCRdb to the 5' RACE reads, yields one record per CDR3 protein. Here the sample spans 250,000 to 350,000 distinct CDR3 sequences, approximately 4.5% being singletons. The starting material was PBMCs, obtained 15 days after the yellow fever booster vaccination. The origin of the receptors is a man between 18 and 29 years old who received the YFV17D yellow fever vaccine.

This clonotype turned up a few times. The chain couples TRBV14 to TRBJ2-1; D might be TRBD1 or TRBD2, each matching 6 bases. V lost 1 base and J 7 bases, leaving 14 bases between the germline ends. The CDR3 consists of 15 residues. Germline loops: CDR1 SGHDN, CDR2 FVKESK. In nucleotides, the CDR3 is TGTGCCAGCAGCCAAGGGTCAGGGGCGGGGAATGAGCAGTTCTTC. Protein product: CASSQGSGAGNEQFF.

This clonotype was counted many times. The chain employs TRBV29-1 and TRBJ1-2; D may be TRBD1 (6 bases). Trimming left V 7 bases short and J 7 bases short, with 16 bases between. The CDR3 length is 12 residues. Germline V gene data show CDR1 as SQVTM and CDR2 as ANQGSEA. The chain's CDR3 is CSGTTGNGGYTF. The CDR3 DNA reads TGCAGCGGAACCACAGGGAACGGTGGCTACACCTTC.

This clonotype was seen ten or more times. The V gene is TRBV20-1, the J gene TRBJ1-2; D uncertain. Germline CDR1 and CDR2: DFQATT and SNEGSKA (reference sequence). The CDR3 runs 13 residues. V lost 2 bases and J lost 4, with 11 bases in between. CDR3 sequence: CSARSDKAYGYTF. CDR3 coding DNA: TGCAGTGCTAGATCAGACAAAGCCTATGGCTACACCTTC.

This clonotype was detected ten times or more. This chain links TRBV27 with TRBJ1-1; a weak D match, TRBD1 (5 bases). The CDR3 sequence is 14 residues long. From germline, CDR1 is MNHEY and CDR2 SMNVEV (reference sequence). The V and J ends lost 5 bases and 5 bases respectively, with 15 bases between them. CDR3 amino acids: CASSTQQVLTEAFF. CDR3 in DNA: TGTGCCAGCAGTACCCAACAGGTTTTGACTGAAGCTTTCTTT.

This clonotype has a count of ten or more. CDR3 residues: CSARDNYPLMTSGSTDTQYF. CDR3 nucleotides: TGCAGTGCTAGAGATAACTATCCTTTAATGACTAGCGGGAGCACAGATACGCAGTATTTT. This chain connects TRBV20-1 to TRBJ2-3; TRBD2 matches at 10 bases. CDR1 DFQATT and CDR2 SNEGSKA come from the germline V gene (reference sequence). This CDR3 has 20 residues. The V gene end was trimmed by 0 bases and the J gene end by 0 bases; junction bases not matched to a gene: 15.

This clonotype came up a few times. The rearrangement uses TRBV5-5 and TRBJ2-4, with D maybe TRBD2 (6 bases). Deletions cut 4 bases from V and 5 bases from J, with 13 bases between. Germline assignment: CDR1 SGHKS and CDR2 YYEKEE (reference sequence). There are 14 residues in the CDR3. The CDR3 loop reads CASSPRRGENIQYF. CDR3 DNA: TGTGCCAGCAGCCCCCGGAGGGGAGAAAACATTCAGTACTTC.

J is TRBJ2-1 and V is TRBV9, with 11 nucleotides matching TRBD2. This CDR3 has 16 residues. The J segment lost 6 bases and the V segment lost 1 base, leaving 6 bases of the junction unmatched. Germline CDR1 is SGDLS and CDR2 is YYNGEE. The CDR3 DNA reads TGTGCCAGCAGCGTACTAGCGGGGGGACGATTCAATGAGCAGTTCTTC. Translation gives CASSVLAGGRFNEQFF.

This chain connects TRBV4-2 to TRBJ2-7, with 7 bases fitting TRBD1. Looked up from germline, CDR1 is LGHNA and CDR2 is YNFKEQ. After removal of 1 base from V and 4 bases from J, the junction contained 7 bases not matched to a gene. The CDR3 covers 15 residues. DNA of the CDR3: TGTGCCAGCAGCCAAGTTCTACAGGGGAAGTACGAGCAGTACTTC. It encodes CASSQVLQGKYEQYF.

This clonotype has at least ten counts. The rearrangement joins TRBV7-9 to TRBJ2-1; 7 bases match TRBD1. Per germline, CDR1 SEHNR and CDR2 FQNEAQ (reference sequence). The CDR3 contains 13 residues. V lost 5 bases to trimming and J lost 8 bases; unmatched junction nucleotides: 6. The DNA of the CDR3 is TGTGCCAGCAGCACGACAGGGAGTGATGAGCAGTTCTTC. Residues: CASSTTGSDEQFF.

This clonotype was picked up many times. V gene TRBV7-2 combines with J gene TRBJ2-4; 8 bases are a match to TRBD1. CDR3 length equals 17 residues. The germline CDR1 and CDR2 sequences are SGHTA and FQGNSA. J gave up 1 base and V 1 base, and 6 bases lay outside the gene matches. CDR3 nucleotide sequence: TGTGCCAGCAGCTTAGTACTTCGACAGGGGGCCAAAAACATTCAGTACTTC. Residues: CASSLVLRQGAKNIQYF.